This T cell receptor (beta chain) was retrieved from a study of shared clonotypes between healthy human individuals. Study overall: Donor ages ranged 18 to 49 years: a couple of women, a few men.

This CDR3 is built from 14 residues. CDR1 is SGHRS, CDR2 YFSETQ, per germline. V lost 5 bases, J lost 1 base, and 11 bases lay in between. Turning to this clone: What it binds is unknown. Other DNA sequences from this sample encode an identical CDR3 as well.

Assay used: immunoSEQ multiplex PCR; TCRdb lists only in-frame clones, some missing. There are about 2.4 million clones in the sample; roughly 93% occur only once, and 0.36% lies in the top ten. General study findings and limits: Generation probability values for non-shared clonotypes were lower than those for clonotypes shared by all four donors. The study found 4.5% to 5% of naive CD4 clonotypes shared across several donors.

This TCR came from a man between 18 and 29 years old in good health. Some clones in this sample may be carry-over from other donors' samples. The specimen sequenced was naive CD4+ T cells from PBMCs. The subset here: CD45RA+ positively selected. The chain links TRBV5-1 to TRBJ2-3, with D maybe TRBD2 (6 bases). The CDR3 sequence is CASSGGRGTDTQYF. In DNA, the CDR3 is TGCGCCAGCAGTGGGGGGAGAGGCACAGATACGCAGTATTTT.